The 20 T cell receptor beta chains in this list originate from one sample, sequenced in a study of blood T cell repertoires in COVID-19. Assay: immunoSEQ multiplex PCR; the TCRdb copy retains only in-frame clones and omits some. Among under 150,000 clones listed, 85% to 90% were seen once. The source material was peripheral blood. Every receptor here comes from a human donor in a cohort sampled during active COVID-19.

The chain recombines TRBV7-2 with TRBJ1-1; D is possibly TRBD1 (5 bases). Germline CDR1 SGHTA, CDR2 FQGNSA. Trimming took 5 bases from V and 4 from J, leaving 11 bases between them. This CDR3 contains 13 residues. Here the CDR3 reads CASSRGAVTEAFF. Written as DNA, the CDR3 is TGTGCCAGCAGCCGCGGGGCGGTCACTGAAGCTTTCTTT.

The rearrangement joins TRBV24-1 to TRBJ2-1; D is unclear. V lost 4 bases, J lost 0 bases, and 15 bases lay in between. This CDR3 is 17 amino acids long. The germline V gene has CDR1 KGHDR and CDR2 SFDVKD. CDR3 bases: TGTGCCACCAGTGACCCAAGAGGAGAGAACTCCTACAATGAGCAGTTCTTC. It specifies CATSDPRGENSYNEQFF.

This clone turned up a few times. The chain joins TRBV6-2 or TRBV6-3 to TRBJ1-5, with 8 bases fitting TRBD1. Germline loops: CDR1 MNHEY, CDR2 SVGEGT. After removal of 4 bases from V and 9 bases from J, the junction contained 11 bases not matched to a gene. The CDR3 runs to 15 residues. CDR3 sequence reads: CASSSSEGQVLPQHF. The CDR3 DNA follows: TGTGCCAGCAGTTCAAGTGAGGGACAGGTACTGCCCCAGCATTTT.

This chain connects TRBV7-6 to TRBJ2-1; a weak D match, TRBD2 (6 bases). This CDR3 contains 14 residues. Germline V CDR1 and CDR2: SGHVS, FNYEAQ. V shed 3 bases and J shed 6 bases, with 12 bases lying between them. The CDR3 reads CASSLGGRRNEQFF. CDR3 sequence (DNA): TGTGCCAGCAGCTTGGGGGGACGGCGCAATGAGCAGTTCTTC. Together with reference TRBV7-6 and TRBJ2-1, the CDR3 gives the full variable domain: GAGVSQSPRYKVTKRGQDVALRCDPISGHVSLYWYRQALGQGPEFLTYFNYEAQQDKSGLPNDRFSAERPEGSISTLTIQRTEQRDSAMYRCASSLGGRRNEQFFGPGTRLTVL.

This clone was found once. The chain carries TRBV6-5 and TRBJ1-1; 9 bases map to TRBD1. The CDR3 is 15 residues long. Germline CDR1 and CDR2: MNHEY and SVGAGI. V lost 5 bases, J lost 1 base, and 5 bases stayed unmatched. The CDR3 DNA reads TGTGCCAGCAGTACGGGACAGGGACCGAACACTGAAGCTTTCTTT. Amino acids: CASSTGQGPNTEAFF.

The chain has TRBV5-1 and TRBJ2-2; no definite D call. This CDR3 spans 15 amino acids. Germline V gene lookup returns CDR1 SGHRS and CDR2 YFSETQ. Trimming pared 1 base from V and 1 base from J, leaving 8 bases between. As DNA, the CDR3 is TGCGCCAGCAGCTTGACAACTAAGAACACCGGGGAGCTGTTTTTT. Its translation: CASSLTTKNTGELFF.

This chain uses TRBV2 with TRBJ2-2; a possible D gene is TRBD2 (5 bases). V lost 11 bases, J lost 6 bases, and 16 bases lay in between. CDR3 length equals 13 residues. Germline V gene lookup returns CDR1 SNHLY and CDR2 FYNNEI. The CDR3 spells CACRAPGAGELFF. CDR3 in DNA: TGTGCCTGCCGGGCCCCCGGGGCCGGGGAGCTGTTTTTT.

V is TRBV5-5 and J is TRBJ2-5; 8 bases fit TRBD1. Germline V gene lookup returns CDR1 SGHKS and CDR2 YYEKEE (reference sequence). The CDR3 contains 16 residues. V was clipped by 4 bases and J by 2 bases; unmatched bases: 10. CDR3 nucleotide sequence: TGTGCCAGCAGCAAGGCCGGGACAGGAATTCAAGAGACCCAGTACTTC. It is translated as CASSKAGTGIQETQYF.

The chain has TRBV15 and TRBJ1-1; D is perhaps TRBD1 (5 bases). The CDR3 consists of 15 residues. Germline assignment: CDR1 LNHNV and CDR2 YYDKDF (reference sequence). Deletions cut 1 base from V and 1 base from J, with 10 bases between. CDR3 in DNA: TGTGCCACCAGCAGAGGGGCGGGGGAGAACACTGAAGCTTTCTTT. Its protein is CATSRGAGENTEAFF. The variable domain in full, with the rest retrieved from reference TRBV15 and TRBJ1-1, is DAMVIQNPRYQVTQFGKPVTLSCSQTLNHNVMYWYQQKSSQAPKLLFHYYDKDFNNEADTPDNFQSRRPNTSFCFLDIRSPGLGDTAMYLCATSRGAGENTEAFFGQGTRLTVV.

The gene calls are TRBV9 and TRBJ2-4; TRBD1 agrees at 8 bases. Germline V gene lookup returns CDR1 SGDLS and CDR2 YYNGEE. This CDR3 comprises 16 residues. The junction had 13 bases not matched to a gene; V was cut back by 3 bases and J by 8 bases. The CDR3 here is CASSARTGTIGDIQYF. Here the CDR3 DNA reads TGTGCCAGCAGCGCTCGGACAGGGACGATAGGAGACATTCAGTACTTC.

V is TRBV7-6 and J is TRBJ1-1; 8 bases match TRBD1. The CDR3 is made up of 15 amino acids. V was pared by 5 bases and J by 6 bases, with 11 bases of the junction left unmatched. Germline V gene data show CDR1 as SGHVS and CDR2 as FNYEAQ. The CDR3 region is CASSRPGQGVSEAFF. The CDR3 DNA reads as TGTGCCAGCAGCCGACCTGGACAGGGTGTCTCTGAAGCTTTCTTT.

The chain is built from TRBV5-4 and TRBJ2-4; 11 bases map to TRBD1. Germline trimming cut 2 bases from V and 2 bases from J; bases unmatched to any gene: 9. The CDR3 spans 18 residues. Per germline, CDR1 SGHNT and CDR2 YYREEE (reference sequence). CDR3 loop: CASSLIGTGGVSKNIQYF. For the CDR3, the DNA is TGTGCCAGCAGCTTAATCGGGACAGGGGGGGTGTCCAAAAACATTCAGTACTTC.

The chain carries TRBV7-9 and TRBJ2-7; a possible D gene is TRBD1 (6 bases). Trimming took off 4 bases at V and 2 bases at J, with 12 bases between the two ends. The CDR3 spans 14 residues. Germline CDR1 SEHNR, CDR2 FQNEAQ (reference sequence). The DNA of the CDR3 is TGTGCCAGCAGCTCCCGGGACAACGCCTACGAGCAGTACTTC. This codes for CASSSRDNAYEQYF.

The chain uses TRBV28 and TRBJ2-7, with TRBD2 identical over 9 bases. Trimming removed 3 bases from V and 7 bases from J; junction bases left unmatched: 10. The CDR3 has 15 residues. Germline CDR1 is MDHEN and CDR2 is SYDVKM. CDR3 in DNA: TGTGCCAGCAGTTTGGGTGGCGGGAGGGCCGAAGAGCAGTACTTC. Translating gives CASSLGGGRAEEQYF.

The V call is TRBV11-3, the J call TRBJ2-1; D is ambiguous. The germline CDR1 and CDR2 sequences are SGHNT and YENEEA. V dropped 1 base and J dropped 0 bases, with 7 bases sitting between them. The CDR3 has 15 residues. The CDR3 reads CASSLGAVSYNEQFF. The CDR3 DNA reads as TGTGCCAGCAGCTTAGGGGCAGTCTCCTACAATGAGCAGTTCTTC.

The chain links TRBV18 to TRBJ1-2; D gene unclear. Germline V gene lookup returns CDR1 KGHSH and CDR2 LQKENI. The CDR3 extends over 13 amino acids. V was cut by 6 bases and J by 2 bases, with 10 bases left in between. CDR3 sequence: CASSLDTNYGYTF. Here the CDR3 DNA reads TGTGCCAGCTCCCTTGACACAAACTATGGCTACACCTTC.

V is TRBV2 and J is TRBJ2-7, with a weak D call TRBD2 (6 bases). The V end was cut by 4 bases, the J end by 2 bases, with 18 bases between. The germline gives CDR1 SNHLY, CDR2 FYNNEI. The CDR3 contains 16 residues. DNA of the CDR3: TGTGCCAGCAGTGCTTTCGGGGGTTGGACCACCTACGAGCAGTACTTC. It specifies CASSAFGGWTTYEQYF. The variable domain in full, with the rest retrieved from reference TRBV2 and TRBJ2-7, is EPEVTQTPSHQVTQMGQEVILRCVPISNHLYFYWYRQILGQKVEFLVSFYNNEISEKSEIFDDQFSVERPDGSNFTLKIRSTKLEDSAMYFCASSAFGGWTTYEQYFGPGTRLTVT.

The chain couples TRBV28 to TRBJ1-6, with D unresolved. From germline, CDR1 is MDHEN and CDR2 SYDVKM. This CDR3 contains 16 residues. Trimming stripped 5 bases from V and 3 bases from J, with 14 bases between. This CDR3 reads CASSRGLRGYNSPLHF. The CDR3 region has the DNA TGTGCCAGCAGTCGAGGGCTGCGCGGCTATAATTCACCCCTCCACTTT.

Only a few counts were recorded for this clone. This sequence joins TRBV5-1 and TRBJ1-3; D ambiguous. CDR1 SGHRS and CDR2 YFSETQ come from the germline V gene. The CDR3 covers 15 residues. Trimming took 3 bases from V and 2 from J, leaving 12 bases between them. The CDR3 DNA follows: TGCGCCAGCAGCTATGGGAGGAGTCCTGGAAACACCATATATTTT. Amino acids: CASSYGRSPGNTIYF.

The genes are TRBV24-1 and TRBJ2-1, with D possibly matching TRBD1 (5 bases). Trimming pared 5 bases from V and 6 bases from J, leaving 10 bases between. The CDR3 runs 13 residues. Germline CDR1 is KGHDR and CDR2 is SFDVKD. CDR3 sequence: CATSVSGFNEQFF. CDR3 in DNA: TGTGCCACCAGTGTTTCAGGGTTCAATGAGCAGTTCTTC.